A selection of T cell receptor beta chains follows, all from one sample in a study of graft-versus-host responses after intestinal transplantation. What these receptors recognize is not known. Here immunoSEQ multiplex PCR was the method, and the copy in TCRdb shows in-frame clones only, minus some. This sample has 90,000 to 150,000 clones, with over 85% found just once. The sample here was unstimulated CD4+ T cells sorted from spleen or lymph node cells, taken before intestinal transplant. Receptors were obtained from a human donor who received an intestinal transplant. Both conserved end residues are part of each CDR3. The order of the fields is clone size, V gene, J gene, D gene, CDR3 protein, CDR3 DNA. The D gene is left open where the match is weak. The size field is filled for only some rows; it gives once, few, many or a size class.

size: NA
V: TRBV2
J: TRBJ1-5
D: TRBD1
CDR3: CASTRQGSNQPQHF
DNA: TGTGCCAGCACCCGACAGGGTAGCAATCAGCCCCAGCATTTT

size: once
V: TRBV7-7
J: TRBJ2-5
D: NA
CDR3: CASSLGTRGEETQYF
DNA: TGTGCTAGCAGCTTAGGGACCAGGGGGGAAGAGACCCAGTACTTC

size: once
V: TRBV5-1
J: TRBJ2-7
D: TRBD2
CDR3: CASSLHSSGQGYEQYF
DNA: TGCGCCAGCAGCCTCCACTCTAGCGGTCAGGGCTACGAGCAGTACTTC

size: NA
V: TRBV28
J: TRBJ1-1
D: NA
CDR3: CASEGQPNTEAFF
DNA: TGTGCCAGTGAGGGGCAGCCGAACACTGAAGCTTTCTTT

size: NA
V: TRBV6-1
J: TRBJ1-5
D: NA
CDR3: CASQWISRNQPQHF
DNA: TGTGCCAGCCAATGGATCTCTCGCAATCAGCCCCAGCATTTT

size: NA
V: TRBV18
J: TRBJ2-6
D: TRBD2
CDR3: CASSPPTSGSISGANVLTF
DNA: TGTGCCAGCTCACCACCGACTAGCGGGAGTATATCTGGGGCCAACGTCCTGACTTTC

size: NA
V: TRBV5-1
J: TRBJ2-2
D: NA
CDR3: CASSPFLVRGGNTGELFF
DNA: TGCGCCAGCAGCCCCTTCTTAGTGCGTGGGGGGAACACCGGGGAGCTGTTTTTT

size: NA
V: TRBV28
J: TRBJ1-5
D: NA
CDR3: CASLRRAWQPQHF
DNA: TGTGCCAGCCTCCGCAGGGCATGGCAGCCCCAGCATTTT

size: NA
V: TRBV5-1
J: TRBJ2-7
D: NA
CDR3: CASRLGSRGSYEQYF
DNA: TGCGCCAGCAGGTTGGGGAGTAGGGGTTCCTACGAGCAGTACTTC

size: NA
V: TRBV7-7
J: TRBJ2-2
D: NA
CDR3: CASRNSGTPKDTGELFF
DNA: TGTGCTAGCAGGAACTCCGGGACCCCAAAAGACACCGGGGAGCTGTTTTTT

size: NA
V: TRBV5-1
J: TRBJ1-4
D: NA
CDR3: CASSLGAMNEKLFF
DNA: TGCGCCAGCAGCTTGGGAGCAATGAATGAAAAACTGTTTTTT

size: NA
V: TRBV19
J: TRBJ1-4
D: NA
CDR3: CASNFGRFNEKLFF
DNA: TGTGCCAGTAACTTTGGTCGGTTTAATGAAAAACTGTTTTTT

size: NA
V: TRBV18
J: TRBJ2-7
D: NA
CDR3: CASSPDQFYEQYF
DNA: TGTGCCAGCTCACCAGACCAATTCTACGAGCAGTACTTC

size: NA
V: TRBV7-2
J: TRBJ2-7
D: TRBD2
CDR3: CASSLVRLAVYEQYF
DNA: TGTGCCAGCAGCTTAGTACGACTAGCGGTCTACGAGCAGTACTTC

size: once
V: TRBV9
J: TRBJ2-1
D: TRBD2
CDR3: CASSPTSGRGEQFF
DNA: TGTGCCAGCAGCCCCACTAGCGGGAGGGGTGAGCAGTTCTTC

size: NA
V: TRBV5-1
J: TRBJ1-1
D: NA
CDR3: CASSPFTGTFNTEAFF
DNA: TGCGCCAGCAGCCCGTTTACCGGGACCTTCAACACTGAAGCTTTCTTT

size: NA
V: TRBV6-1
J: TRBJ1-2
D: NA
CDR3: CASIPTAHRKYGYTF
DNA: TGTGCCAGCATCCCCACGGCTCACCGAAAATATGGCTACACCTTC

size: NA
V: TRBV6-5
J: TRBJ1-1
D: NA
CDR3: CASSRVRYTEAFF
DNA: TGTGCCAGCAGCAGGGTTCGGTACACTGAAGCTTTCTTT

size: NA
V: TRBV10-3
J: TRBJ1-1
D: NA
CDR3: CAISGNSAGVNTEAFF
DNA: TGTGCCATCAGTGGGAATAGTGCAGGGGTGAACACTGAAGCTTTCTTT

size: NA
V: TRBV11-3
J: TRBJ2-3
D: TRBD2
CDR3: CASSTSGGAIDTQYF
DNA: TGTGCCAGCAGCACCTCCGGGGGGGCGATAGATACGCAGTATTTT

size: NA
V: TRBV28
J: TRBJ2-5
D: NA
CDR3: CASSRPGVETQYF
DNA: TGTGCCAGCAGCCGGCCGGGGGTGGAGACCCAGTACTTC

size: NA
V: TRBV6-6
J: TRBJ2-1
D: NA
CDR3: CASSYTSYNEQFF
DNA: TGTGCCAGCAGTTACACTTCCTACAATGAGCAGTTCTTC

size: NA
V: TRBV30
J: TRBJ1-1
D: TRBD1
CDR3: CAWSVGWSGRGQEKTEAFF
DNA: TGTGCCTGGAGTGTAGGTTGGTCGGGCAGGGGGCAAGAGAAGACTGAAGCTTTCTTT

size: NA
V: TRBV5-1
J: TRBJ1-1
D: NA
CDR3: CASSLRTGSNTEAFF
DNA: TGCGCCAGCAGCCTTCGTACAGGTTCGAACACTGAAGCTTTCTTT

size: once
V: TRBV27
J: TRBJ2-7
D: NA
CDR3: CASSSRRETGKYEQYF
DNA: TGTGCCAGCAGTTCTAGGAGGGAGACAGGGAAGTACGAGCAGTACTTC

size: NA
V: TRBV19
J: TRBJ2-1
D: TRBD2
CDR3: CASRSLAGGGNEQFF
DNA: TGTGCCAGTAGATCGCTAGCGGGAGGGGGCAATGAGCAGTTCTTC

size: NA
V: TRBV28
J: TRBJ2-1
D: NA
CDR3: CASSLRSLNNEQFF
DNA: TGTGCCAGCAGTTTAAGGTCCCTGAACAATGAGCAGTTCTTC

size: NA
V: TRBV6-5
J: TRBJ1-2
D: TRBD1
CDR3: CASRRQGSYGYTF
DNA: TGTGCCAGCAGACGACAGGGTTCGTATGGCTACACCTTC

size: NA
V: TRBV5-1
J: TRBJ2-1
D: TRBD1
CDR3: CASSLGEGAGEQFF
DNA: TGCGCCAGCAGCTTGGGAGAGGGGGCGGGTGAGCAGTTCTTC

size: NA
V: TRBV2
J: TRBJ2-7
D: NA
CDR3: CASSGTFSEQYF
DNA: TGTGCCAGCTCCGGGACATTCTCCGAGCAGTACTTC

size: once
V: TRBV29-1
J: TRBJ1-5
D: TRBD1
CDR3: CSVEAGGNQPQHF
DNA: TGCAGCGTTGAGGCAGGGGGGAATCAGCCCCAGCATTTT

size: NA
V: TRBV7-7
J: TRBJ2-1
D: TRBD1
CDR3: CASSLAWTGAYNEQFF
DNA: TGTGCTAGCAGCTTAGCTTGGACAGGGGCCTACAATGAGCAGTTCTTC

size: NA
V: TRBV19
J: TRBJ2-1
D: TRBD2
CDR3: CASTFGLAGGDEQFF
DNA: TGTGCCAGTACCTTCGGACTAGCGGGAGGGGATGAGCAGTTCTTC

size: NA
V: TRBV9
J: TRBJ2-5
D: TRBD2
CDR3: CASSGLAGGRETQYF
DNA: TGTGCCAGCAGCGGACTAGCGGGAGGGCGAGAGACCCAGTACTTC

size: once
V: TRBV5-1
J: TRBJ2-3
D: NA
CDR3: CASSLGGLTDTQYF
DNA: TGCGCCAGCAGCTTGGGAGGACTCACAGATACGCAGTATTTT

size: few
V: TRBV5-4
J: TRBJ2-1
D: NA
CDR3: CASSLGYEQFF
DNA: TGTGCCAGCAGCTTGGGATACGAGCAGTTCTTC

size: once
V: TRBV7-8
J: TRBJ2-7
D: TRBD1
CDR3: CASSYEDRGYYEQYF
DNA: TGTGCCAGCAGCTACGAGGACAGGGGCTACTACGAGCAGTACTTC

size: NA
V: TRBV29-1
J: TRBJ2-2
D: NA
CDR3: CSVGTEAGELFF
DNA: TGCAGCGTGGGAACAGAGGCCGGGGAGCTGTTTTTT

size: NA
V: TRBV5-6
J: TRBJ2-3
D: NA
CDR3: CASNGFRAQLTDTQYF
DNA: TGTGCCAGCAACGGTTTTCGGGCCCAGTTAACAGATACGCAGTATTTT

size: NA
V: TRBV5-3
J: TRBJ2-7
D: NA
CDR3: CARSLSNVGLYEQYF
DNA: TGTGCCAGAAGCTTGTCAAACGTGGGCCTTTACGAGCAGTACTTC

size: NA
V: TRBV28
J: TRBJ2-7
D: TRBD1
CDR3: CASSSTGTGAYEQYF
DNA: TGTGCCAGCAGTTCGACGGGGACAGGGGCCTACGAGCAGTACTTC

size: NA
V: TRBV12-5
J: TRBJ2-3
D: NA
CDR3: CASGSGQSTDTQYF
DNA: TGTGCTAGTGGTTCTGGACAGTCAACAGATACGCAGTATTTT

size: NA
V: TRBV10-3
J: TRBJ2-3
D: TRBD2
CDR3: CAIGRAGGISTDTQYF
DNA: TGTGCCATCGGGCGAGCGGGAGGCATTAGCACAGATACGCAGTATTTT

size: NA
V: TRBV6-5
J: TRBJ2-7
D: NA
CDR3: CASTLRMGLHEQYF
DNA: TGTGCCAGCACTCTACGTATGGGCCTCCACGAGCAGTACTTC

size: NA
V: TRBV6-1
J: TRBJ2-1
D: TRBD2
CDR3: CASSASSGYNEQFF
DNA: TGTGCCAGCAGTGCCTCTAGCGGATACAATGAGCAGTTCTTC